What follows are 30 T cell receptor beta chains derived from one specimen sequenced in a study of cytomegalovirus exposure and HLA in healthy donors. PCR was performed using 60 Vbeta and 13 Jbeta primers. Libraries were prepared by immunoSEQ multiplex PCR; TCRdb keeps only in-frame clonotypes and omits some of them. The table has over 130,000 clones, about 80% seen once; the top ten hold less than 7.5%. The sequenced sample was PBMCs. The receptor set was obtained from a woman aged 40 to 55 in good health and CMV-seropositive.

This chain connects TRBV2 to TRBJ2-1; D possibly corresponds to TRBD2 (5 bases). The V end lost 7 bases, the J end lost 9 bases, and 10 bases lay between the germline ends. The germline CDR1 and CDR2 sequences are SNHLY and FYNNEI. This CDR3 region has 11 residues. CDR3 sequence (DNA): TGTGCCAGCACGAGGGCTATTGAGCAGTTCTTC. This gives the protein CASTRAIEQFF.

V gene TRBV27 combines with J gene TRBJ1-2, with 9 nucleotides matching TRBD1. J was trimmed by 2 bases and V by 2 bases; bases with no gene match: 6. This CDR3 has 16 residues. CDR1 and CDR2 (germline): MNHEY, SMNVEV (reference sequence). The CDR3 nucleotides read TGTGCCAGCAGTTTAGACCCACAGGGGGCGAACTATGGCTACACCTTC. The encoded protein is CASSLDPQGANYGYTF.

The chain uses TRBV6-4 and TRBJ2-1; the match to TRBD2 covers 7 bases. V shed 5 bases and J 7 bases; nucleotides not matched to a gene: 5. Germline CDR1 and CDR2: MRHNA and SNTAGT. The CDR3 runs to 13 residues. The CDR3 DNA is TGTGCCAGCAGTCCGACGCGGGAGAATGAGCAGTTCTTC. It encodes CASSPTRENEQFF.

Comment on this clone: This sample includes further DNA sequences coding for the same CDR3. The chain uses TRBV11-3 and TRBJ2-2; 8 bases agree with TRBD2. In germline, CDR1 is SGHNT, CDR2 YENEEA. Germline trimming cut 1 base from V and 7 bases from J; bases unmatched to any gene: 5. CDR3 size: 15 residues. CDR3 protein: CASSLAGGPGGELFF. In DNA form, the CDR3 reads TGTGCCAGCAGCTTAGCGGGAGGGCCGGGCGGGGAGCTGTTTTTT.

The CDR3: CASSRSTSERETQYF. CDR3 DNA sequence: TGTGCCAGCAGCCGCTCGACTAGCGAGCGAGAGACCCAGTACTTC. This chain joins TRBV4-2 and TRBJ2-5; 8 bases fit TRBD2. The junction had 8 bases not matched to a gene; V was cut back by 4 bases and J by 4 bases. The CDR3 is made up of 15 amino acids. Germline CDR1 and CDR2: LGHNA and YNFKEQ.

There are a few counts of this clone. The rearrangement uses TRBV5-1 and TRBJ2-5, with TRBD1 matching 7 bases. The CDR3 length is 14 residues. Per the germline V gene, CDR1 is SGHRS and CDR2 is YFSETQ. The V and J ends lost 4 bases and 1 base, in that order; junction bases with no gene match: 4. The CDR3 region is CASSRGQPQETQYF. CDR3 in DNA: TGCGCCAGCAGCCGGGGACAGCCCCAAGAGACCCAGTACTTC.

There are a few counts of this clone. The CDR3 loop reads CASKGGSSLRDTQYF. The CDR3 DNA is TGCGCCAGCAAAGGGGGTAGTAGTTTGCGAGATACGCAGTATTTT. This chain links TRBV5-1 with TRBJ2-3; D might be TRBD1 (6 bases). The CDR3 is 15 amino acids. Germline values: CDR1 SGHRS, CDR2 YFSETQ. V was trimmed by 6 bases and J by 5 bases, leaving 19 bases between them.

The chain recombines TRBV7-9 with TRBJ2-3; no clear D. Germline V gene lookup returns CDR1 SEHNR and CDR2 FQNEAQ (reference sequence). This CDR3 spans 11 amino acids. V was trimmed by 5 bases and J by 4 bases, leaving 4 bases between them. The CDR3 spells CASSQSDTQYF. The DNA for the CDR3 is TGTGCCAGCAGCCAGTCAGATACGCAGTATTTT.

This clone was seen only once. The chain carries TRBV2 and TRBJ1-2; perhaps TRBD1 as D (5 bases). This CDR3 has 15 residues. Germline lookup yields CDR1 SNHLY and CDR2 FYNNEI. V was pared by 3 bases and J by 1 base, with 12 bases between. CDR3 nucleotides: TGTGCCAGCAGTGAGCCTGGACACATTAACTATGGCTACACCTTC. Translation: CASSEPGHINYGYTF.

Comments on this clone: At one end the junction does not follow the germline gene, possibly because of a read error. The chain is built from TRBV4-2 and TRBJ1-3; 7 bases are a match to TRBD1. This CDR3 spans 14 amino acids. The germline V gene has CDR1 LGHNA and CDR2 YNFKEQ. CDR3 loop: CTSSQAGQGNTIYF. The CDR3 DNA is TGTACCAGCAGCCAAGCGGGACAGGGAAACACCATATATTTT.

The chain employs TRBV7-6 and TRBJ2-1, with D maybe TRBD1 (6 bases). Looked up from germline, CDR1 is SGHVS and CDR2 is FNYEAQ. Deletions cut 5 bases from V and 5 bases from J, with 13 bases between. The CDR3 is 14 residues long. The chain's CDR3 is CASSLGQSDNEQFF. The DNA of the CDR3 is TGTGCCAGCAGCCTTGGACAGTCCGACAATGAGCAGTTCTTC.

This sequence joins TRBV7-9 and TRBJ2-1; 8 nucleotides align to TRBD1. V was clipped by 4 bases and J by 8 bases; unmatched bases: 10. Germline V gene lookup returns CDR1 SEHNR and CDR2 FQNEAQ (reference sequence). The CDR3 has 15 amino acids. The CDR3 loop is CASSSDRGRRDEQFF. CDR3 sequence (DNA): TGTGCCAGCAGCTCAGACAGGGGCCGCCGGGATGAGCAGTTCTTC.

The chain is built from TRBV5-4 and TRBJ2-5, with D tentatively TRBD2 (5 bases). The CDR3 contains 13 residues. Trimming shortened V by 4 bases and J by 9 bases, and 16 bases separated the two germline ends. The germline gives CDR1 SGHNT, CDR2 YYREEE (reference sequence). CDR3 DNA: TGTGCCAGCAGCCCGATCCTGACGGAGGCCCAGTACTTC. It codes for CASSPILTEAQYF.

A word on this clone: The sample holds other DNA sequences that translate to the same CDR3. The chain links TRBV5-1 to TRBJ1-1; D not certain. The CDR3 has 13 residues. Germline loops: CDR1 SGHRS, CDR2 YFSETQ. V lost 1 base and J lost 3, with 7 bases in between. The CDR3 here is CASSLTGDTEAFF. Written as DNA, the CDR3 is TGCGCCAGCAGCTTGACCGGGGACACTGAAGCTTTCTTT.

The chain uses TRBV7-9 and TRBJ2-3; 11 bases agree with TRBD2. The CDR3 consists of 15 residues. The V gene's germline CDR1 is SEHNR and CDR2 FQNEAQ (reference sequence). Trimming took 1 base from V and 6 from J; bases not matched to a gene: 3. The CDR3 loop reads CASSLVRLAGDTQYF. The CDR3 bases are TGTGCCAGCAGCTTAGTACGACTAGCGGGGGATACGCAGTATTTT.

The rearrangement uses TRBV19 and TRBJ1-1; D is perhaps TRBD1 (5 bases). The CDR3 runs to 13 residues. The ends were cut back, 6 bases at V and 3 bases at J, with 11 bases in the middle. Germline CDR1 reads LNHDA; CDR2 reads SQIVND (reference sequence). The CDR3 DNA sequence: TGTGCCAGTAGGGAGGGGCGGGACACTGAAGCTTTCTTT. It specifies CASREGRDTEAFF.

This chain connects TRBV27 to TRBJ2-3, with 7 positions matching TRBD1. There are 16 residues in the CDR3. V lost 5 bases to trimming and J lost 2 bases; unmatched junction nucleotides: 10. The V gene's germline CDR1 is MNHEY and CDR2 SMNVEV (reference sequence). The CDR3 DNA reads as TGTGCCAGCAGTCGTCAGGGGGAACCACTCACAGATACGCAGTATTTT. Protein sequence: CASSRQGEPLTDTQYF.

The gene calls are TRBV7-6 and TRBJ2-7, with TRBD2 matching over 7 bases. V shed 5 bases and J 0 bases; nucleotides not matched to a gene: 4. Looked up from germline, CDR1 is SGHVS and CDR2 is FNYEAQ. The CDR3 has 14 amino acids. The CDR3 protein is CASSRGRGSYEQYF. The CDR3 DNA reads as TGTGCCAGCAGCCGTGGGAGGGGCTCCTACGAGCAGTACTTC.

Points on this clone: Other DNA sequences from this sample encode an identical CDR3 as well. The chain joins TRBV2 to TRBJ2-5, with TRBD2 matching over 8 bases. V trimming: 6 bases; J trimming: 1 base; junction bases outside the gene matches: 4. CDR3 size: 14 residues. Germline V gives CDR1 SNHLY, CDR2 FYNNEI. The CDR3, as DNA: TGTGCCAGCAGCGTAGCGGGGACCCAAGAGACCCAGTACTTC. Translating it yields CASSVAGTQETQYF.

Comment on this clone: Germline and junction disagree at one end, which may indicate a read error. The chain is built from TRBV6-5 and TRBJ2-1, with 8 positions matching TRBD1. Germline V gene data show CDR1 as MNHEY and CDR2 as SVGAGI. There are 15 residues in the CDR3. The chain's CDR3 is CASSLDRGSFNEQFF. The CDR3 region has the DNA TGTGCCAGCAGCCTAGACAGGGGATCCTTCAATGAGCAGTTCTTC.

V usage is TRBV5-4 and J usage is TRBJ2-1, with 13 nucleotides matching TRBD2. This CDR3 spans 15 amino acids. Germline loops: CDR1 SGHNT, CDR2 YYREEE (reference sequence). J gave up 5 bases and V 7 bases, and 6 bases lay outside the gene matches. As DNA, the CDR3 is TGTGCCAGCCGACCCGGACTAGCGGGGGACAATGAGCAGTTCTTC. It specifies CASRPGLAGDNEQFF.

This CDR3 reads CASSPRVDRMAGELFF. Written as DNA, the CDR3 is TGTGCCAGCTCACCACGAGTTGACAGAATGGCCGGGGAGCTGTTTTTT. The V gene is TRBV18, the J gene TRBJ2-2; possibly TRBD1 for D (5 bases). The CDR3 totals 16 residues. Germline CDR1 and CDR2: KGHSH and LQKENI. The ends were cut back, 1 base at V and 6 bases at J, with 15 bases in the middle.

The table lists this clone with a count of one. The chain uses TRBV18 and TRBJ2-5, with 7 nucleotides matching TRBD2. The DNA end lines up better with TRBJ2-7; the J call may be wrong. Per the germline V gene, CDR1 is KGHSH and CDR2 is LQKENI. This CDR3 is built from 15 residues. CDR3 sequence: CASSPIAGAVSEQYF. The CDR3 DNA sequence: TGTGCCAGCTCACCAATCGCGGGAGCCGTCTCCGAGCAGTACTTC.

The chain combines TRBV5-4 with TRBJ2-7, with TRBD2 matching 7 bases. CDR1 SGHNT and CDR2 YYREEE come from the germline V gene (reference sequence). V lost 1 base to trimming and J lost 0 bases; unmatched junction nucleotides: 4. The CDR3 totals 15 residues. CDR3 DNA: TGTGCCAGCAGCTTGTCGGGGACTAACTCCTACGAGCAGTACTTC. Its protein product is CASSLSGTNSYEQYF.

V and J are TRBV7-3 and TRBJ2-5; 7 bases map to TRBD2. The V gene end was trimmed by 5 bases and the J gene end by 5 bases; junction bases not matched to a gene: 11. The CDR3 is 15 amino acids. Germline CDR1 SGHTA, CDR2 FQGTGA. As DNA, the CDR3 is TGTGCCAGCAGCAAGAGGGCGGGAGCCGGGGAGACCCAGTACTTC. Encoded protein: CASSKRAGAGETQYF.

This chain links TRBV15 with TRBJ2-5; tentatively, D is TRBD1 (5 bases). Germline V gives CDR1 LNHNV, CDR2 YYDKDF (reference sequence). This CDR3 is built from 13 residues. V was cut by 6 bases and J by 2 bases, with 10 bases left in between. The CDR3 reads CATSYTGQETQYF. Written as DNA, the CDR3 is TGTGCCACCAGTTACACAGGTCAAGAGACCCAGTACTTC.

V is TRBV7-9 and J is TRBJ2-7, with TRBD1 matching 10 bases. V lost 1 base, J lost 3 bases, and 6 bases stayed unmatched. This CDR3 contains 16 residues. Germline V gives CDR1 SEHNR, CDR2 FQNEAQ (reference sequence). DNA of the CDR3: TGTGCCAGCAGCTTAGTCCGGGACAGGGGAGTCTACGAGCAGTACTTC. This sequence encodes CASSLVRDRGVYEQYF.

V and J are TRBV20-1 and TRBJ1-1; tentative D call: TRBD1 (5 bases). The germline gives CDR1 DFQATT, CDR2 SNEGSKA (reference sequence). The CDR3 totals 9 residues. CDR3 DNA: TGCAGGGGGGGGACTGAAGCTTTCTTT. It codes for CRGGTEAFF.

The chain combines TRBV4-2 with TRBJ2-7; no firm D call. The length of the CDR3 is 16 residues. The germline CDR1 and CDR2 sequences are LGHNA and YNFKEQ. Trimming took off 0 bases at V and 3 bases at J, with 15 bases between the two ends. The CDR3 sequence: CASSQDREEMIYEQYF. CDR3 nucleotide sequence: TGTGCCAGCAGCCAAGATAGAGAGGAGATGATCTACGAGCAGTACTTC.

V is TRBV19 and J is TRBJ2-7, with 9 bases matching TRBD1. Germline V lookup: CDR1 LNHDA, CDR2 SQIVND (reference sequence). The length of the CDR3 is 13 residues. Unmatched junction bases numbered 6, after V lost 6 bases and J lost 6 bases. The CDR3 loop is CASRPTGGGEQYF. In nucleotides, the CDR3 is TGTGCCAGTAGGCCGACAGGGGGAGGCGAGCAGTACTTC.